This is a list of T cell receptor beta chains from one sample in a study of T-cell memory formation after mild COVID-19. One entry per CDR3 protein results from TCRdb running MiXCR on the 5' RACE reads. The table has some 280,000 distinct CDR3 sequences, about a sixth seen once. Sequences were obtained from PBMCs or a T cell subset sorted from them (not recorded which). The receptors come from a man younger than 35 who had mild COVID-19 (a few samples of this study predate the infection). Cell type and time point are not known. Both conserved end residues are part of each CDR3. D genes are given only for firm matches. The size of a clone is reported for some rows only, either as once, few or many, or as a class for expanded clones.

j_gene: TRBJ1-1
v_gene: TRBV7-2
abundance: NA
d_gene: NA
CDR3nt: TGTGCCAGCAGCCCTCGGGGTACCGGGATGAACACTGAAGCTTTCTTT
CDR3aa: CASSPRGTGMNTEAFF

j_gene: TRBJ1-1
v_gene: TRBV7-9
abundance: NA
d_gene: NA
CDR3nt: TGTGCCAGCAGCTTAACCGCGGACACTGAAGCTTTCTTT
CDR3aa: CASSLTADTEAFF

j_gene: TRBJ1-2
v_gene: TRBV12-3/TRBV12-4
abundance: few
d_gene: NA
CDR3nt: TGTGCCAGCAGTATCGGGGACGGTAGCTATGGCTACACCTTC
CDR3aa: CASSIGDGSYGYTF

j_gene: TRBJ2-5
v_gene: TRBV29-1
abundance: NA
d_gene: TRBD2
CDR3nt: TGCAGCCTAAAAAGCGGGGGCTGGGAGACCCAGTACTTC
CDR3aa: CSLKSGGWETQYF

j_gene: TRBJ1-2
v_gene: TRBV29-1
abundance: NA
d_gene: NA
CDR3nt: TGCAGCGCAGGGGACGACGGCTACACCTTC
CDR3aa: CSAGDDGYTF

j_gene: TRBJ1-3
v_gene: TRBV12-3/TRBV12-4
abundance: NA
d_gene: NA
CDR3nt: TGTGCCAGCAGGGGACCGAGAAACACCATATATTTT
CDR3aa: CASRGPRNTIYF

j_gene: TRBJ2-4
v_gene: TRBV18
abundance: NA
d_gene: NA
CDR3nt: TGTGCCAGCTCACCGGGGGAAACAAAAAACATTCAGTACTTC
CDR3aa: CASSPGETKNIQYF

j_gene: TRBJ1-4
v_gene: TRBV7-9
abundance: few
d_gene: NA
CDR3nt: TGTGCCAGCAGCGTCCAGGGTTCGACTAATGAAAAACTGTTTTTT
CDR3aa: CASSVQGSTNEKLFF

j_gene: TRBJ1-2
v_gene: TRBV6-5
abundance: NA
d_gene: NA
CDR3nt: TGTGCCAGCTTCACTCGGGACTTACTATATGGCTACACCTTC
CDR3aa: CASFTRDLLYGYTF

j_gene: TRBJ2-7
v_gene: TRBV20-1
abundance: NA
d_gene: TRBD1
CDR3nt: TGCAGTGCTAGAGCCGGGACAGGGTACCACGAGCAGTACTTC
CDR3aa: CSARAGTGYHEQYF

j_gene: TRBJ2-5
v_gene: TRBV4-2
abundance: NA
d_gene: TRBD2
CDR3nt: TGTGCCAGCAGCCAAGATGGCACTAGCGGGGGGAGAGAGACCCAGTACTTC
CDR3aa: CASSQDGTSGGRETQYF

j_gene: TRBJ2-5
v_gene: TRBV7-3
abundance: few
d_gene: TRBD1
CDR3nt: TGTGCCAGCAGCCACTCGCCCGGGACAGGGGCCTTCCAAGAGACCCAGTACTTC
CDR3aa: CASSHSPGTGAFQETQYF

j_gene: TRBJ2-2
v_gene: TRBV4-1
abundance: NA
d_gene: TRBD1
CDR3nt: TGCGCCAGCAGCCACCCCGGGACAGGGGGTATCGGGGAGCTTTTTTTT
CDR3aa: CASSHPGTGGIGELFF

j_gene: TRBJ1-5
v_gene: TRBV24-1
abundance: few
d_gene: NA
CDR3nt: TGTGCCACCAGTGGAAGGGACCCTAATCAGCCCCAGCATTTT
CDR3aa: CATSGRDPNQPQHF

j_gene: TRBJ2-3
v_gene: TRBV19
abundance: NA
d_gene: TRBD2
CDR3nt: TGTGCCAGTAGTTTCGGACTAGCGGGGACCGCGGGGGATACGCAGTATTTT
CDR3aa: CASSFGLAGTAGDTQYF

j_gene: TRBJ2-7
v_gene: TRBV7-3
abundance: many
d_gene: TRBD2
CDR3nt: TGTGCCAGCAGCCCGGGACTAGCGGGGGGTACTGGGCGCGAGCAGTACTTC
CDR3aa: CASSPGLAGGTGREQYF

j_gene: TRBJ1-2
v_gene: TRBV4-1
abundance: NA
d_gene: NA
CDR3nt: TGCGCCAGCAGCCATCAACAGGTCGGCTACACCTTC
CDR3aa: CASSHQQVGYTF

j_gene: TRBJ2-3
v_gene: TRBV4-2
abundance: NA
d_gene: NA
CDR3nt: TGTGCCAGCAGCCAAGAATCCGATACGCAGTATTTT
CDR3aa: CASSQESDTQYF

j_gene: TRBJ2-7
v_gene: TRBV12-3/TRBV12-4
abundance: few
d_gene: TRBD2
CDR3nt: TGTGCCAGCAGTGCATCGACTAGCGGGGGTACCGTCGAGCAGTACTTC
CDR3aa: CASSASTSGGTVEQYF

j_gene: TRBJ2-3
v_gene: TRBV7-2
abundance: many
d_gene: NA
CDR3nt: TGTGCCAGCAGCACGTGGTTGACAGATACGCAGTATTTT
CDR3aa: CASSTWLTDTQYF

j_gene: TRBJ2-1
v_gene: TRBV7-2
abundance: many
d_gene: NA
CDR3nt: TGTGCCAGCAGCCCAAGGGGAAGTTACAATGAGCAGTTCTTC
CDR3aa: CASSPRGSYNEQFF

j_gene: TRBJ2-3
v_gene: TRBV2
abundance: NA
d_gene: TRBD2
CDR3nt: TGTGCCAGCAGTGAACTAGCGGGGGGGCCGTGGGATACGCAGTATTTT
CDR3aa: CASSELAGGPWDTQYF

j_gene: TRBJ2-2
v_gene: TRBV7-9
abundance: few
d_gene: NA
CDR3nt: TGTGCCAGCAGCTTAGCGTCGGTCACCGGGGAGCTGTTTTTT
CDR3aa: CASSLASVTGELFF

j_gene: TRBJ2-1
v_gene: TRBV5-6
abundance: few
d_gene: TRBD2
CDR3nt: TGTGCCAGCAGCTCGGGGGGAGGGGCAAACTATGAGCAGTTCTTC
CDR3aa: CASSSGGGANYEQFF

j_gene: TRBJ2-1
v_gene: TRBV25-1
abundance: NA
d_gene: TRBD1
CDR3nt: TGTGCCAGCGCCGGGACAGGGCAGTTCTTC
CDR3aa: CASAGTGQFF

j_gene: TRBJ2-3
v_gene: TRBV4-3
abundance: NA
d_gene: TRBD2
CDR3nt: TGCGCCAGCAGCCAAGATCTAGCGGGGGGGGTGACAGATACGCAGTATTTT
CDR3aa: CASSQDLAGGVTDTQYF

j_gene: TRBJ1-1
v_gene: TRBV7-2
abundance: NA
d_gene: TRBD1
CDR3nt: TGTGCCAGCAGCCTACATACGACAGGGTGGAACACTGAAGCTTTCTTT
CDR3aa: CASSLHTTGWNTEAFF

j_gene: TRBJ2-3
v_gene: TRBV4-2
abundance: few
d_gene: NA
CDR3nt: TGTGCCAGCAGCCAAATTATCCCAGGGACGGGCCCCACAGATACGCAGTATTTT
CDR3aa: CASSQIIPGTGPTDTQYF

j_gene: TRBJ1-2
v_gene: TRBV20-1
abundance: many
d_gene: NA
CDR3nt: TGCAGTGCTAGAGCAGGGGAGCGTCCTGGCTACACCTTC
CDR3aa: CSARAGERPGYTF

j_gene: TRBJ2-3
v_gene: TRBV29-1
abundance: many
d_gene: NA
CDR3nt: TGCAGCGTTGCAGTCCGGGCCCCACATACGCAGTATTTT
CDR3aa: CSVAVRAPHTQYF

j_gene: TRBJ1-1
v_gene: TRBV6-1
abundance: NA
d_gene: NA
CDR3nt: TGTGCCAGCAGTGAACGGTCACTAAGGACTGAAGCTTTCTTT
CDR3aa: CASSERSLRTEAFF

j_gene: TRBJ1-5
v_gene: TRBV6-2/TRBV6-3
abundance: few
d_gene: NA
CDR3nt: TGTGCCAGCAGAGGGGGGAGTTATAGCAATCAGCCCCAGCATTTT
CDR3aa: CASRGGSYSNQPQHF

j_gene: TRBJ2-5
v_gene: TRBV7-9
abundance: few
d_gene: NA
CDR3nt: TGTGCCAGCAGCTTAGCGTCAAATGTTCAGGCGACCCAGTACTTC
CDR3aa: CASSLASNVQATQYF

j_gene: TRBJ1-4
v_gene: TRBV6-6
abundance: few
d_gene: NA
CDR3nt: TGTGCCAGCACCATAGGAGGGGCGCTCTTTAATGAAAAACTGTTTTTT
CDR3aa: CASTIGGALFNEKLFF

j_gene: TRBJ2-5
v_gene: TRBV18
abundance: NA
d_gene: NA
CDR3nt: TGTGCCAGCTCACCAGTCCCGGGAGAGACCCAGTACTTC
CDR3aa: CASSPVPGETQYF

j_gene: TRBJ2-5
v_gene: TRBV2
abundance: NA
d_gene: TRBD2
CDR3nt: TGTGCCGGTGGACTAGCGGGGGGAGGGACCCAGTACTTC
CDR3aa: CAGGLAGGGTQYF

j_gene: TRBJ2-3
v_gene: TRBV5-8
abundance: few
d_gene: NA
CDR3nt: TGTGCCAGCAGCTCCCCCGGACGCACAGATACGCAGTATTTT
CDR3aa: CASSSPGRTDTQYF

j_gene: TRBJ2-1
v_gene: TRBV20-1
abundance: few
d_gene: TRBD2
CDR3nt: TGCAGTACCCTTAGCGGGGGGGCCAGAAGAGAGCAGTTCTTC
CDR3aa: CSTLSGGARREQFF

j_gene: TRBJ2-1
v_gene: TRBV7-9
abundance: few
d_gene: NA
CDR3nt: TGTGCCAGCAGCACCGGGGAGACTTCCCGCGAGCAGTTCTTC
CDR3aa: CASSTGETSREQFF

j_gene: TRBJ2-1
v_gene: TRBV18
abundance: NA
d_gene: NA
CDR3nt: TGTGCCAGCTCACCAGTGACTAGTCCTCCCTCAATTGAGCAGTTCTTC
CDR3aa: CASSPVTSPPSIEQFF

j_gene: TRBJ1-1
v_gene: TRBV20-1
abundance: NA
d_gene: NA
CDR3nt: TGCAGTGCTAAACACGGGGGAATGAACACTGAAGCTTTCTTT
CDR3aa: CSAKHGGMNTEAFF

j_gene: TRBJ2-5
v_gene: TRBV20-1
abundance: NA
d_gene: TRBD1
CDR3nt: TGCAGTGCTCGCGACGGACAGGGCCTGGAGACCCAGTACTTC
CDR3aa: CSARDGQGLETQYF

j_gene: TRBJ2-5
v_gene: TRBV6-6
abundance: NA
d_gene: NA
CDR3nt: TGTGCCAGCGTGGTAGAATTGAATTATGTAGAGACCCAGTACTTC
CDR3aa: CASVVELNYVETQYF

j_gene: TRBJ1-1
v_gene: TRBV5-5
abundance: NA
d_gene: NA
CDR3nt: TGTGCCAGCAGCTTGGAAGGTTTCGGCACTGAAGCTTTCTTT
CDR3aa: CASSLEGFGTEAFF

j_gene: TRBJ1-6
v_gene: TRBV10-3
abundance: few
d_gene: TRBD1
CDR3nt: TGTGCCATCACCCGGGACAGTGTTAATTCACCCCTCCACTTT
CDR3aa: CAITRDSVNSPLHF

j_gene: TRBJ2-4
v_gene: TRBV7-8
abundance: many
d_gene: NA
CDR3nt: TGTGCCAGCAGCCCTCAAACAGGGTCGGTGGACATTCAGTACTTC
CDR3aa: CASSPQTGSVDIQYF

j_gene: TRBJ2-1
v_gene: TRBV7-6
abundance: few
d_gene: NA
CDR3nt: TGTGCCAGCAGCTTACCCGGGACGGGCTCCTACAATGAGCAGTTCTTC
CDR3aa: CASSLPGTGSYNEQFF

j_gene: TRBJ1-2
v_gene: TRBV4-3
abundance: NA
d_gene: NA
CDR3nt: TGCGCCAGCAGCCAAACAGGGCTAAGCCCTAACTATGGCTACACCTTC
CDR3aa: CASSQTGLSPNYGYTF

j_gene: TRBJ2-3
v_gene: TRBV6-2/TRBV6-3
abundance: few
d_gene: NA
CDR3nt: TGTGCCAGCAAGAGGGGTTATGATACGCAGTATTTT
CDR3aa: CASKRGYDTQYF

j_gene: TRBJ2-3
v_gene: TRBV7-9
abundance: many
d_gene: NA
CDR3nt: TGTGCCAGCAGCGCTAGAGCGGTCTCTAAGGCAGATACGCAGTATTTT
CDR3aa: CASSARAVSKADTQYF

j_gene: TRBJ2-7
v_gene: TRBV2
abundance: few
d_gene: TRBD2
CDR3nt: TGTGCCAGCAGTGGGGAGGCGCTAGCGGTGCAGTACTTC
CDR3aa: CASSGEALAVQYF

j_gene: TRBJ1-2
v_gene: TRBV18
abundance: NA
d_gene: TRBD1
CDR3nt: TGTGCCAGCTCACCGGGACAGGGGTCTGATGGCTACACCTTC
CDR3aa: CASSPGQGSDGYTF

j_gene: TRBJ2-7
v_gene: TRBV7-9
abundance: many
d_gene: TRBD1
CDR3nt: TGTGCCAGCAGCCGGACAGGGGACGAGCAGTACTTC
CDR3aa: CASSRTGDEQYF

j_gene: TRBJ1-3
v_gene: TRBV7-2
abundance: NA
d_gene: NA
CDR3nt: TGTGCCAGCAGCTTAGAGATCTCTGGAAACACCATATATTTT
CDR3aa: CASSLEISGNTIYF